This T cell receptor beta chain was sequenced during a study of monozygotic twins with inflammatory bowel disease. Study-level findings and limits: Against healthy co-twins, IBD patients had lower TCRbeta diversity (measured by inverse Simpson). The analysis did not separate different T cell subtypes.

Germline CDR1 SQVTM, CDR2 ANQGSEA. This CDR3 region has 11 residues. With the 5' RACE reads reprocessed, TCRdb shows one record per CDR3 protein and no DNA. The listing records 200,000 to 250,000 distinct CDR3 sequences. A word on this clonotype: Its antigen remains unknown.

The sample was blood. The chain combines TRBV29-1 with TRBJ1-2. The receptor's source is a human donor with ulcerative colitis or Crohn's disease, or a healthy co-twin of an affected twin (not recorded which). The CDR3 sequence: CSVEDLRPGTF.